A selection of T cell receptor beta chains follows, all from one sample in a study of blood T cell repertoires in COVID-19. The table came from immunoSEQ multiplex PCR; TCRdb's copy has only in-frame clones and leaves some out. The sample lists 240,000 or so clones; around 90% were seen once. The sequenced sample was peripheral blood. Receptors originate from a woman aged 30 to 39 with acute or convalescent COVID-19. CDR3s include the opening cysteine and the closing phenylalanine or tryptophan. The order of the fields is V gene, D gene, clone size, J gene, CDR3 protein, CDR3 DNA. D genes are given only for firm matches. The size of a clone is reported for some rows only, either as once, few or many, or as a class for expanded clones.

V gene: TRBV5-1
D gene: TRBD1
clone size: -
J gene: TRBJ2-7
CDR3 protein: CASSIGQGPYEQYF
CDR3 DNA: TGCGCCAGCAGCATCGGACAGGGTCCCTACGAGCAGTACTTC

V gene: TRBV3-1/TRBV3-2
D gene: TRBD1
clone size: once
J gene: TRBJ1-6
CDR3 protein: CASSQTGGFNSPLHF
CDR3 DNA: TGTGCCAGCAGCCAGACAGGGGGCTTTAATTCACCCCTCCACTTT

V gene: TRBV6-2/TRBV6-3
D gene: TRBD2
clone size: once
J gene: TRBJ2-7
CDR3 protein: CASSSTSGIPYEQYF
CDR3 DNA: TGTGCCAGCAGTTCTACTAGCGGGATCCCCTACGAGCAGTACTTC

V gene: TRBV11-3
D gene: TRBD2
clone size: -
J gene: TRBJ2-1
CDR3 protein: CASSLRGTSGRANEQFF
CDR3 DNA: TGTGCCAGCAGTCTTAGGGGTACTAGCGGGAGGGCCAATGAGCAGTTCTTC

V gene: TRBV16
D gene: TRBD2
clone size: -
J gene: TRBJ2-7
CDR3 protein: CASSRTRGGEQYF
CDR3 DNA: TGTGCCAGCAGCCGCACTCGGGGGGGCGAGCAGTACTTC

V gene: TRBV6-2/TRBV6-3
D gene: -
clone size: -
J gene: TRBJ2-5
CDR3 protein: CASSYSLGRAGPQETQYF
CDR3 DNA: TGTGCCAGCAGTTACTCGTTAGGAAGGGCGGGGCCCCAAGAGACCCAGTACTTC

V gene: TRBV7-2
D gene: -
clone size: once
J gene: TRBJ1-1
CDR3 protein: CASSFGPTSEAFF
CDR3 DNA: TGTGCCAGCAGCTTCGGTCCTACGTCTGAAGCTTTCTTT

V gene: TRBV9
D gene: -
clone size: -
J gene: TRBJ2-7
CDR3 protein: CASSVGPGAPPDEQYF
CDR3 DNA: TGTGCCAGCAGCGTGGGGCCGGGAGCCCCCCCCGACGAGCAGTACTTC

V gene: TRBV23-1
D gene: -
clone size: -
J gene: TRBJ1-1
CDR3 protein: CASSQDRNMNTEAFF
CDR3 DNA: TGCGCCAGCAGTCAAGACAGGAACATGAACACTGAAGCTTTCTTT

V gene: TRBV30
D gene: TRBD1
clone size: -
J gene: TRBJ2-2
CDR3 protein: CAAGTGNTGELFF
CDR3 DNA: TGTGCTGCCGGGACAGGGAACACCGGGGAGCTGTTTTTT

V gene: TRBV27
D gene: TRBD1
clone size: -
J gene: TRBJ2-1
CDR3 protein: CASTPRGTGDNEQFF
CDR3 DNA: TGTGCCAGCACCCCCCGTGGGACAGGGGACAATGAGCAGTTCTTC

V gene: TRBV25-1
D gene: -
clone size: -
J gene: TRBJ2-1
CDR3 protein: CASSESQLSSSYNEQFF
CDR3 DNA: TGTGCCAGCAGTGAATCCCAACTCTCGAGCTCCTACAATGAGCAGTTCTTC

V gene: TRBV5-1
D gene: TRBD2
clone size: -
J gene: TRBJ2-1
CDR3 protein: CASSRGLAGFGNEQFF
CDR3 DNA: TGCGCCAGCAGCAGGGGACTAGCGGGATTTGGCAATGAGCAGTTCTTC

V gene: TRBV6-2/TRBV6-3
D gene: -
clone size: -
J gene: TRBJ2-3
CDR3 protein: CASSSRRVEGTDTQYF
CDR3 DNA: TGTGCCAGCAGTTCGCGCCGGGTGGAGGGCACAGATACGCAGTATTTT

V gene: TRBV6-6
D gene: TRBD1
clone size: -
J gene: TRBJ2-5
CDR3 protein: CASSTGTGRFETQYF
CDR3 DNA: TGTGCCAGCAGCACCGGGACAGGGAGGTTTGAGACCCAGTACTTC

V gene: TRBV21-1
D gene: -
clone size: -
J gene: TRBJ1-5
CDR3 protein: CASRGPRGNQPQHF
CDR3 DNA: TGTGCCAGCAGGGGCCCGCGGGGCAATCAGCCCCAGCATTTT

V gene: TRBV15
D gene: -
clone size: -
J gene: TRBJ1-2
CDR3 protein: CATSRDADFNYGYTF
CDR3 DNA: TGTGCCACCAGCAGAGATGCGGATTTTAACTATGGCTACACCTTC

V gene: TRBV6-2/TRBV6-3
D gene: -
clone size: -
J gene: TRBJ2-1
CDR3 protein: CASSSTFNRGGEQFF
CDR3 DNA: TGTGCCAGCAGTTCTACATTCAATAGGGGGGGTGAGCAGTTCTTC

V gene: TRBV6-6
D gene: TRBD1
clone size: once
J gene: TRBJ1-5
CDR3 protein: CASSYTGQGGNQPQHF
CDR3 DNA: TGTGCCAGCAGTTACACAGGACAGGGGGGCAATCAGCCCCAGCATTTT

V gene: TRBV19
D gene: -
clone size: once
J gene: TRBJ2-3
CDR3 protein: CASSDRGASTDTQYF
CDR3 DNA: TGTGCCAGTAGTGACCGCGGGGCTAGCACAGATACGCAGTATTTT

V gene: TRBV10-3
D gene: TRBD1
clone size: -
J gene: TRBJ1-1
CDR3 protein: CAIRGTGQGNTEAFF
CDR3 DNA: TGTGCCATCAGGGGAACGGGACAGGGGAACACTGAAGCTTTCTTT

V gene: TRBV9
D gene: TRBD2
clone size: -
J gene: TRBJ2-7
CDR3 protein: CASSVTSGAYEQYF
CDR3 DNA: TGTGCCAGCAGCGTCACTAGCGGCGCCTACGAGCAGTACTTC

V gene: TRBV20-1
D gene: TRBD2
clone size: -
J gene: TRBJ2-2
CDR3 protein: CSASLAGVSGELFF
CDR3 DNA: TGCAGTGCTAGTCTAGCGGGAGTGAGCGGGGAGCTGTTTTTT

V gene: TRBV9
D gene: TRBD2
clone size: -
J gene: TRBJ2-1
CDR3 protein: CASSGTSGSNEQFF
CDR3 DNA: TGTGCCAGCAGCGGGACTAGCGGGAGCAATGAGCAGTTCTTC

V gene: TRBV7-9
D gene: -
clone size: -
J gene: TRBJ1-1
CDR3 protein: CASSFVQGRTEAFF
CDR3 DNA: TGTGCCAGCAGCTTTGTACAGGGAAGGACTGAAGCTTTCTTT

V gene: TRBV19
D gene: TRBD2
clone size: -
J gene: TRBJ2-7
CDR3 protein: CASKGLATYEQYF
CDR3 DNA: TGTGCCAGTAAGGGACTAGCGACCTACGAGCAGTACTTC